These 8 T cell receptor beta chains came from one sample sequenced in a study of type 1 regulatory T cells. One entry per CDR3 protein results from TCRdb running MiXCR on the reads. The table lists 20,000 to 25,000 distinct CDR3 sequences, about two thirds of them singletons. For these TCRs, the target antigens are not known. The sample consisted of cultured T cells, either the whole culture or a sorted T cell fraction (not recorded which). The subset: Tr1-enriched cell product generated in vitro against host alloantigens. These receptors all come from a human donor in good health.

The V gene is TRBV12-3 or TRBV12-4, the J gene TRBJ1-6; D call uncertain. Deletions cut 1 base from V and 8 bases from J, with 6 bases between. The CDR3 is 13 amino acids. The CDR3 DNA reads as TGTGCCAGCAGTTTAGAAGGTTATTCACCCCTCCACTTT. This codes for CASSLEGYSPLHF.

The chain employs TRBV28 and TRBJ1-2; perhaps TRBD1 as D (5 bases). This CDR3 is 14 amino acids long. Germline V gene lookup returns CDR1 MDHEN and CDR2 SYDVKM. The V gene lost 7 bases and the J gene lost 2 bases, with 14 bases spanning the gap. The CDR3 is CASISTDKNYGYTF. CDR3 DNA: TGTGCCAGCATCTCGACGGACAAGAACTATGGCTACACCTTC.

The chain couples TRBV20-1 to TRBJ2-1, with D tentatively TRBD2 (6 bases). V shed 2 bases and J shed 6 bases, with 14 bases lying between them. Looked up from germline, CDR1 is DFQATT and CDR2 is SNEGSKA (reference sequence). This CDR3 spans 14 amino acids. The CDR3 reads CSARRAGTPNEQFF. The CDR3 nucleotides read TGCAGTGCTAGAAGGGCGGGGACGCCCAATGAGCAGTTCTTC.

The chain recombines TRBV7-2 with TRBJ2-1, with TRBD1 identical over 7 bases. Germline CDR1 reads SGHTA; CDR2 reads FQGNSA. With V trimmed by 3 bases and J by 10 bases, 9 bases remained unmatched. The CDR3 consists of 14 residues. The CDR3 loop reads CASSFLRGPGEQFF. Written as DNA, the CDR3 is TGTGCCAGCAGCTTTTTAAGGGGGCCAGGGGAGCAGTTCTTC.

The CDR3: CSARNPGLAGGPLANEQFF. CDR3 coding DNA: TGCAGTGCAAGGAATCCGGGACTAGCGGGGGGGCCCCTCGCGAATGAGCAGTTCTTC. The gene calls are TRBV20-1 and TRBJ2-1; 16 bases line up with TRBD2. J lost 7 bases, V lost 6 bases, and 18 bases had no gene match. This CDR3 region has 19 residues. Germline-derived CDR1 and CDR2 are DFQATT and SNEGSKA (reference sequence).

This rearrangement joins TRBV7-8 to TRBJ2-1; TRBD2 aligns across 13 bases. The CDR3 runs 15 residues. The V and J ends lost 5 bases and 9 bases, in that order; junction bases with no gene match: 7. Germline-derived CDR1 and CDR2 are SGHVS and FQNEAQ. The CDR3 DNA reads as TGTGCCAGCAGCCAAACTAGCGGGGGGGCTCTTGAGCAGTTCTTC. Encoded protein: CASSQTSGGALEQFF.

The V gene is TRBV5-1, the J gene TRBJ2-2; D is possibly TRBD2 (5 bases). The CDR3 totals 14 residues. Between the trimmed V and J ends, which lost 4 bases and 7 bases, there was a span of 14 bases. Germline CDR1 is SGHRS and CDR2 is YFSETQ. For the CDR3, the DNA is TGCGCCAGCAGCCTAGGACTCTCGGGCGGGGAGCTGTTTTTT. Translating gives CASSLGLSGGELFF.

As for this clonotype: It is likely a read error, because the conserved phenylalanine at the end of the CDR3 is missing. V gene TRBV6-6 combines with J gene TRBJ2-7; a possible D gene is TRBD2 (6 bases). The germline gives CDR1 MNHNY, CDR2 SVGAGI (reference sequence). There are 14 residues in the CDR3. V dropped 7 bases and J dropped 3 bases, with 16 bases sitting between them. The CDR3, as DNA: TGTGCCAGCACCAAAGGAGGGGTGGGCTACGAGCAGTACCTC. Amino acid sequence: CASTKGGVGYEQYL.